This T cell receptor beta chain derives from a study of cytomegalovirus exposure and HLA in healthy donors. Study-level background: In a previous analysis, around 120 million unique TCR beta sequences were found from 150 million to 200 million T cells. Study-wide results and limits: The later analysis indicated that the majority of CMV-associated TCR beta chains appeared HLA-restricted.

Use of 60 Vbeta and 13 Jbeta primers characterized the PCR. In the authors' methods: Per a later analysis, the number of unique TCR beta chains was approximately 80 million, of which around 9.9 million were shared. Assay used: immunoSEQ multiplex PCR; TCRdb lists only in-frame clones, some missing. V and J calls and clone size are copied from that table; D and trimming were computed from the DNA. The table has about 52,000 clones, around three fifths seen once. A word on this clone: The antigen is not known.

V gave up 5 bases and J gave up 6 bases; unmatched junction bases: 9. This CDR3 has 13 residues. Looked up from germline, CDR1 is GTSNPN and CDR2 is SVGIG (reference sequence). This sequence originates from a human donor in good health. The sequencing input was PBMCs. This chain connects TRBV30 to TRBJ1-2; 7 nucleotides match TRBD1. The CDR3, as DNA: TGTGCCTGGGCTGGACAGGTCGGGGATGGCTACACCTTC. Amino acids: CAWAGQVGDGYTF.